This is a list of T cell receptor beta chains from one sample in a study of shared clonotypes between healthy human individuals. Here immunoSEQ multiplex PCR was the method, and the copy in TCRdb shows in-frame clones only, minus some. The sample includes 600,000 to 700,000 clones, about three quarters of them seen just once. Specimen: memory CD4+ T cells sorted from blood. Receptors were obtained from a woman aged 25-40 years in good health. Both conserved end residues are part of each CDR3. A D gene is named only where the DNA matches it firmly. Not all rows give a size; the values are once, few, many and, for expanded clones, a class.

d_call: TRBD1; clone_size: NA; v_call: TRBV5-1; cdr3_length: 13; j_call: TRBJ1-2; cdr3_aa: CASSRGTGQGYTF; cdr3_nt: TGCGCCAGCAGCCGGGGGACAGGGCAAGGCTACACCTTC
d_call: TRBD2; clone_size: once; v_call: TRBV27; cdr3_length: 17; j_call: TRBJ2-1; cdr3_aa: CASSPETGGRRANEQFF; cdr3_nt: TGTGCCAGCAGTCCAGAGACGGGGGGGCGTAGAGCCAATGAGCAGTTCTTC
d_call: NA; clone_size: NA; v_call: TRBV28; cdr3_length: 12; j_call: TRBJ1-2; cdr3_aa: CASSVGSLGYTF; cdr3_nt: TGTGCCAGCAGTGTCGGGAGTCTGGGCTACACCTTC
d_call: NA; clone_size: many; v_call: TRBV29-1; cdr3_length: 12; j_call: TRBJ2-3; cdr3_aa: CSVVTYQNTQYF; cdr3_nt: TGCAGCGTTGTTACCTACCAAAATACGCAGTATTTT
d_call: TRBD1; clone_size: NA; v_call: TRBV4-2; cdr3_length: 16; j_call: TRBJ1-2; cdr3_aa: CASSHLPGQGNYGYTF; cdr3_nt: TGTGCCAGCAGCCACCTGCCGGGACAGGGTAACTATGGCTACACCTTC
d_call: NA; clone_size: NA; v_call: TRBV2; cdr3_length: 15; j_call: TRBJ2-3; cdr3_aa: CASSIKVLSTDTQYF; cdr3_nt: TGTGCCAGCAGTATTAAGGTACTAAGCACAGATACGCAGTATTTT
d_call: NA; clone_size: NA; v_call: TRBV2; cdr3_length: 12; j_call: TRBJ2-1; cdr3_aa: CASSEDRDEQFF; cdr3_nt: TGTGCCAGCAGTGAAGATAGGGATGAGCAGTTCTTC
d_call: NA; clone_size: NA; v_call: TRBV6-5; cdr3_length: 14; j_call: TRBJ2-2; cdr3_aa: CASTHGQFSGELFF; cdr3_nt: TGTGCCAGCACCCACGGACAGTTTTCCGGGGAGCTGTTTTTT
d_call: TRBD1; clone_size: NA; v_call: TRBV7-2; cdr3_length: 14; j_call: TRBJ1-1; cdr3_aa: CASTQQGLNTEAFF; cdr3_nt: TGTGCCAGCACCCAACAGGGGCTAAACACTGAAGCTTTCTTT
d_call: NA; clone_size: few; v_call: TRBV4-2; cdr3_length: 15; j_call: TRBJ2-5; cdr3_aa: CASSQEATRGETQYF; cdr3_nt: TGTGCCAGCAGCCAAGAGGCGACAAGGGGAGAGACCCAGTACTTC
d_call: TRBD2; clone_size: NA; v_call: TRBV27; cdr3_length: 13; j_call: TRBJ2-5; cdr3_aa: CASSLLADETQYF; cdr3_nt: TGTGCCAGCAGTTTACTAGCGGATGAGACCCAGTACTTC
d_call: NA; clone_size: NA; v_call: TRBV28; cdr3_length: 15; j_call: TRBJ1-1; cdr3_aa: CASSDPGLGATEAFF; cdr3_nt: TGTGCCAGCAGCGATCCAGGGTTGGGAGCCACTGAAGCTTTCTTT
d_call: NA; clone_size: few; v_call: TRBV7-8; cdr3_length: 14; j_call: TRBJ2-3; cdr3_aa: CASSLEGRTDTQYF; cdr3_nt: TGTGCCAGCAGCTTAGAGGGGAGGACAGATACGCAGTATTTT
d_call: TRBD1; clone_size: NA; v_call: TRBV5-1; cdr3_length: 15; j_call: TRBJ2-1; cdr3_aa: CASSFDRASYNEQFF; cdr3_nt: TGCGCCAGCAGCTTTGACAGGGCCTCCTACAATGAGCAGTTCTTC
d_call: NA; clone_size: NA; v_call: TRBV28; cdr3_length: 13; j_call: TRBJ1-2; cdr3_aa: CASFRFQGQGYTF; cdr3_nt: TGTGCCAGTTTTCGATTCCAGGGTCAGGGCTACACCTTC